This T cell receptor beta chain was recovered during a study of a mutant IDH1 vaccine in newly diagnosed glioma. Study-level background: The start of vaccination came 4-6 weeks after radiotherapy alone, or with temozolomide cycles. Males made up about 60% and females approximately 38% of treated patients, whose mean age was roughly 40 years.

Trimming removed 3 bases from V and 7 bases from J, with 17 bases in between. Per the germline V gene, CDR1 is SGHRS and CDR2 is YFSETQ. CDR3 length: 15 residues. Study-level findings and limits: It seemed that pseudoprogression was not linked to changes in the top peripheral T cell clonotypes.

In regard to this clone: What it recognizes is unknown.

Time point of the sample: week 35, safety follow-up. What each vaccine dose contained was 300 ug of mutant IDH1 20-mer peptide, accompanied by topical imiquimod. The patients received vaccinations eight times, in weeks 1, 3, 5, 7, 11, 15, 19 and 23. The protocol was immunoSEQ multiplex PCR, while the TCRdb copy is restricted to in-frame clones and leaves out a portion. The table shows over 65,000 clones, with approximately 88% occurring only once. The starting material was PBMCs, obtained from a glioma patient whose treatment included an IDH1 peptide vaccine. The TCR comes from a man between 18 and 29 years old with glioma. V is TRBV5-1 and J is TRBJ2-1; D possibly corresponds to TRBD1 (6 bases). The CDR3 DNA reads as TGCGCCAGCAGCTCTGGGACAAGTGGGATGAATGAGCAGTTCTTC. This encodes CASSSGTSGMNEQFF.